This T cell receptor (beta chain) was recovered during a study of T cells in Graves' hyperthyroidism and ophthalmopathy. Study details: Sampling of peripheral blood happened at initial diagnosis, prior to any treatment.

Patients aged 18 to 65 had newly diagnosed hyperthyroidism of under 2 months' duration. The TCR beta CDR3 regions underwent amplification using RNA transcripts as the source. An initial round of RT-PCR targeting the TCR CDR3 relied on the HTBI primer set. From the multiplex PCR reads, TCRdb called clonotypes with MiXCR, one entry per CDR3 protein. The sample has around 350,000 distinct CDR3 sequences; about 19% are singletons. Germline lookup yields CDR1 SGHTA and CDR2 FQGNSA. The CDR3 is made up of 16 amino acids. J lost 5 bases, V lost 1 base, and 3 bases had no gene match. This clonotype was detected many times.

The sample consisted of blood. This chain joins TRBV7-2 and TRBJ2-5; 14 bases agree with TRBD2. The source is a woman between 18 and 29 years old with Graves' hyperthyroidism. The CDR3 region is CASSLVGTSGGETQYF. The CDR3 DNA sequence: TGTGCCAGCAGCTTAGTCGGGACTAGCGGGGGTGAGACCCAGTACTTC.